What follows is one T cell receptor beta chain and its context. Trimming removed 4 bases from V and 5 bases from J; junction bases left unmatched: 6. The germline V gene has CDR1 SGHAT and CDR2 FQNNGV. The CDR3 has 14 amino acids. These data originate in a study of patients and donors after allogeneic stem cell transplantation. TCRdb reprocessed the RT-PCR reads with MiXCR, giving one entry per CDR3 protein. The sample includes about 200,000 distinct CDR3 sequences, 41% of them seen just once. The clonotype was recovered from a human donor who was either an allogeneic HSCT recipient or a stem cell or donor lymphocyte infusion donor (not recorded which). It is not recorded whose cells these are; they may come from a transplant donor. Sequenced material: blood, either unsorted or a sorted T cell fraction (not recorded which). This chain connects TRBV11-2 to TRBJ2-5, with 8 bases identical to TRBD1. CDR3 residues: CASSSDRERETQYF. CDR3 in DNA: TGTGCCAGCAGCTCGGACAGGGAAAGGGAGACCCAGTACTTC.